A single sample gave rise to the 18 T cell receptor beta chains below, sequenced in a study of CD8+ T cells in alopecia areata. Extracted RNA was reverse transcribed, and the resulting cDNA served as sequencing template. Sequencing was performed with immunoSEQ multiplex PCR; in TCRdb, only in-frame clones are kept and a portion is missing. The data show 190,000 or so clones, with roughly 60% seen just once and about 5% held by the top ten. As for treatment: oral pan-JAK inhibitor, 5-10 mg twice daily. Sequenced here: CD4+ T cells sorted from blood, sampled at week 24, from a patient treated with tofacitinib. The receptors originated from a human donor with alopecia areata.

This rearrangement joins TRBV5-1 to TRBJ1-5; a possible D gene is TRBD1 (5 bases). The CDR3 covers 13 residues. CDR1 is SGHRS and CDR2 is YFSETQ in the germline V gene. V was shortened by 0 bases and J by 7 bases, with 8 bases between the two germline ends. This chain's CDR3 is CASSLGGGQPQHF. CDR3 DNA sequence: TGCGCCAGCAGCTTGGGGGGCGGGCAGCCCCAGCATTTT.

V and J are TRBV29-1 and TRBJ2-3; TRBD1 matches 9 bases. V shed 4 bases and J 5 bases; nucleotides not matched to a gene: 4. CDR3 size: 13 residues. Germline loops: CDR1 SQVTM, CDR2 ANQGSEA. CDR3 bases: TGCAGCGTTGGGGGACAGGGAGGAGATACGCAGTATTTT. Translating gives CSVGGQGGDTQYF.

This chain joins TRBV6-1 and TRBJ2-3; tentative D call: TRBD1 (6 bases). The CDR3 length is 14 residues. The V end was cut by 5 bases, the J end by 2 bases, with 11 bases between. The germline CDR1 and CDR2 sequences are MNHNS and SASEGT. CDR3 in amino acids: CASSPTGYTDTQYF. CDR3 coding DNA: TGTGCCAGCAGTCCGACAGGCTACACAGATACGCAGTATTTT.

The gene calls are TRBV25-1 and TRBJ2-7; no firm D call. The CDR3 contains 11 residues. V was shortened by 4 bases and J by 2 bases, with 3 bases between the two germline ends. The germline V gene has CDR1 MGHDK and CDR2 SYGVNS. The CDR3 DNA reads TGTGCCAGCAGTGTGACCTACGAGCAGTACTTC. Its protein is CASSVTYEQYF.

This chain links TRBV30 with TRBJ1-2; weak D call: TRBD1 (6 bases). Germline CDR1 is GTSNPN and CDR2 is SVGIG (reference sequence). The germline V and J ends were trimmed by 4 bases and 4 bases, with 10 bases remaining between them. The CDR3 loop spans 12 amino acids. The CDR3 loop is CAWNTGSYGYTF. Written as DNA, the CDR3 is TGTGCCTGGAATACAGGGAGCTATGGCTACACCTTC.

This clone was counted only a few times. The chain combines TRBV5-6 with TRBJ2-7; maybe TRBD2 (6 bases). Looked up from germline, CDR1 is SGHDT and CDR2 is YYEEEE. The CDR3 contains 14 residues. Trimming took off 5 bases at V and 0 bases at J, with 12 bases between the two ends. The CDR3 bases are TGTGCCAGCAGGGTCGGACTACTCTCCTACGAGCAGTACTTC. As protein: CASRVGLLSYEQYF.

The J gene is TRBJ1-1, the V gene TRBV29-1; no clear D. Germline V CDR1 and CDR2: SQVTM, ANQGSEA. The V end was cut by 6 bases, the J end by 0 bases, with 11 bases between. This CDR3 spans 13 amino acids. The CDR3 DNA is TGCAGCGTGGTCAAGAGGGTGAACACTGAAGCTTTCTTT. Translating gives CSVVKRVNTEAFF.

The chain carries TRBV2 and TRBJ2-7; 7 bases are shared with TRBD1. CDR1 and CDR2 (germline): SNHLY, FYNNEI. The CDR3 spans 13 residues. V shed 6 bases, J shed 7 bases, and the junction held 9 bases outside the gene matches. Here the CDR3 DNA reads TGTGCCAGCAGCCAAACTGGGACAGATGAGCAGTACTTC. It encodes CASSQTGTDEQYF.

V usage is TRBV30 and J usage is TRBJ1-1; no clear D gene. V was cut by 2 bases and J by 4 bases, with 5 bases left in between. CDR3 size: 11 residues. Per germline, CDR1 GTSNPN and CDR2 SVGIG (reference sequence). CDR3 bases: TGTGCCTGGAGTCCGACCACTGAAGCTTTCTTT. Encoded protein: CAWSPTTEAFF. The whole variable domain, remainder taken from reference TRBV30 and TRBJ1-1, is SQTIHQWPATLVQPVGSPLSLECTVEGTSNPNLYWYRQAAGRGLQLLFYSVGIGQISSEVPQNLSASRPQDRQFILSSKKLLLSDSGFYLCAWSPTTEAFFGQGTRLTVV.

This clone came up a few times. The rearrangement uses TRBV2 and TRBJ1-2, with TRBD1 matching 10 bases. The V and J ends lost 7 bases and 4 bases, in that order; junction bases with no gene match: 9. This CDR3 spans 15 amino acids. Germline V lookup: CDR1 SNHLY, CDR2 FYNNEI. This chain's CDR3 is CASKRDRGLAYGYTF. CDR3 coding DNA: TGTGCCAGCAAAAGAGACAGGGGGCTTGCCTATGGCTACACCTTC. The full variable domain, with the rest looked up from reference TRBV2 and TRBJ1-2, is EPEVTQTPSHQVTQMGQEVILRCVPISNHLYFYWYRQILGQKVEFLVSFYNNEISEKSEIFDDQFSVERPDGSNFTLKIRSTKLEDSAMYFCASKRDRGLAYGYTFGSGTRLTVV.

The table lists this clone with a few counts. The V gene is TRBV5-1, the J gene TRBJ2-7; D is ambiguous. V was shortened by 1 base and J by 3 bases, with 8 bases between the two germline ends. CDR1 is SGHRS and CDR2 is YFSETQ in the germline V gene. The CDR3 totals 13 residues. This chain's CDR3 is CASSLNGFYEQYF. The CDR3 DNA sequence: TGCGCCAGCAGCTTGAATGGGTTCTACGAGCAGTACTTC.

The chain recombines TRBV29-1 with TRBJ2-5; 7 bases agree with TRBD1. Trimming at V came to 7 bases and at J to 7 bases, leaving 15 bases not matched to a gene. Germline assignment: CDR1 SQVTM and CDR2 ANQGSEA. There are 14 residues in the CDR3. The CDR3: CSAKTGTVSRTQYF. CDR3 nucleotides: TGCAGCGCCAAGACCGGGACAGTCAGCAGGACCCAGTACTTC.

This clone occurred once. The V call is TRBV2, the J call TRBJ1-3, with a weak D call TRBD1 (5 bases). This CDR3 has 13 residues. Germline CDR1 SNHLY, CDR2 FYNNEI. V lost 7 bases and J lost 8, with 15 bases in between. CDR3 residues: CASIKTGGDTIYF. The CDR3 DNA reads as TGTGCCAGCATCAAAACGGGGGGAGACACCATATATTTT.

The gene calls are TRBV2 and TRBJ2-4; no firm D call. CDR3 length: 14 amino acids. Germline V CDR1 and CDR2: SNHLY, FYNNEI. V shed 7 bases and J shed 2 bases, with 12 bases lying between them. This chain's CDR3 is CASTSAATKNIQYF. The CDR3 region has the DNA TGTGCCAGCACTTCGGCAGCGACCAAAAACATTCAGTACTTC.

This sequence joins TRBV18 and TRBJ2-7, with 11 positions matching TRBD1. V lost 4 bases, J lost 3 bases, and 5 bases stayed unmatched. The length of the CDR3 is 15 residues. Looked up from germline, CDR1 is KGHSH and CDR2 is LQKENI. The CDR3 nucleotides read TGTGCCAGCTCACGAACCGGGACAGGGGGCTACGAGCAGTACTTC. Translation gives CASSRTGTGGYEQYF.

The CDR3 DNA follows: TGTGCCAGCAGCCAAGAGCCTAGCCCAGAGACCCAGTACTTC. This gives the protein CASSQEPSPETQYF. The rearrangement links TRBV4-2 to TRBJ2-5; weak D call: TRBD2 (5 bases). Germline V gene lookup returns CDR1 LGHNA and CDR2 YNFKEQ. Between the trimmed V and J ends, which lost 0 bases and 4 bases, there was a span of 9 bases. This CDR3 is 14 amino acids long.

V and J are TRBV29-1 and TRBJ1-5; 7 bases align to TRBD1. Losses at the gene ends were 7 bases for V and 0 bases for J; bases not matched to a gene: 6. Germline V CDR1 and CDR2: SQVTM, ANQGSEA. The CDR3 spans 14 residues. The CDR3 loop reads CSAGEGASNQPQHF. CDR3 DNA sequence: TGCAGCGCAGGGGAGGGGGCTAGCAATCAGCCCCAGCATTTT.

The gene calls are TRBV15 and TRBJ1-5; maybe TRBD1 (6 bases). The CDR3 is made up of 18 amino acids. Trimming removed 0 bases at V and 3 bases at J, with 18 bases between. Germline CDR1 is LNHNV and CDR2 is YYDKDF (reference sequence). CDR3 sequence: CATSRDPGGGIDNQPQHF. Here the CDR3 DNA reads TGTGCCACCAGCAGAGATCCGGGCGGGGGCATCGACAATCAGCCCCAGCATTTT.